Sequencing of this T cell receptor beta chain was carried out in a study of cytomegalovirus exposure and HLA in healthy donors. Study conclusions and caveats: It emerged from a later analysis that several of the most significant clusters appeared to be linked to common viral pathogens.

Primers included in the PCR were 60 Vbeta and 13 Jbeta primers. Clones were read by immunoSEQ multiplex PCR, and TCRdb kept only the in-frame ones, dropping some. The sample holds 150,000 to 200,000 clones; 75% to 90% are singletons and the top ten take around 7.2%. A note on this clone: The target antigen is unknown.

The sequence was obtained from a man younger than 45 in good health and CMV-seropositive. Material: PBMCs.

CDR3 DNA sequence: TGTGCCAGCAGTCCTAGACGAGCCAGGGGGATTAACACCTTC. As protein: CASSPRRARGINTF. The J gene is TRBJ1-2, the V gene TRBV28, with 7 bases matching TRBD1. With 5 bases clipped from V and 12 bases from J, the junction kept 15 bases outside the gene matches. Germline V gives CDR1 MDHEN, CDR2 SYDVKM. CDR3 size: 14 residues.